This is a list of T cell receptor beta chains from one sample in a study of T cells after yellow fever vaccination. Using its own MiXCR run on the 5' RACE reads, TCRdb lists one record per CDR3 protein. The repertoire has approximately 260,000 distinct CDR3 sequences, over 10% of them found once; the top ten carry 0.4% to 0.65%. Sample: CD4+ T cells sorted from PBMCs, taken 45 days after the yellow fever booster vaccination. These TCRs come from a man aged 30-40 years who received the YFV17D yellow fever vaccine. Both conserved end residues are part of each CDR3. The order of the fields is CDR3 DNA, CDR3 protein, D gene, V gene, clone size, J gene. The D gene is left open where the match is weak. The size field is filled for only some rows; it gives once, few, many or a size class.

cdr3_nt: TGCAGTGCCTCAGCGGGAGGTTCCTACGAGCAGTACTTC; cdr3_aa: CSASAGGSYEQYF; d_call: TRBD2; v_call: TRBV20-1; clone_size: NA; j_call: TRBJ2-7
cdr3_nt: TGTGCCAGCAGTCAAACTAGCGGGAGATTTCTTGGTAGTGAGACCCAGTACTTC; cdr3_aa: CASSQTSGRFLGSETQYF; d_call: TRBD2; v_call: TRBV6-1; clone_size: NA; j_call: TRBJ2-5
cdr3_nt: TGTGCCAGCTCACCGGGTAAGGGCCTCAGTGAGCAGTTCTTC; cdr3_aa: CASSPGKGLSEQFF; d_call: NA; v_call: TRBV18; clone_size: few; j_call: TRBJ2-1
cdr3_nt: TGTGCCAGCAGCTTAGCGGACAGGGTAGCCGAGCAGTACTTC; cdr3_aa: CASSLADRVAEQYF; d_call: TRBD1; v_call: TRBV7-2; clone_size: few; j_call: TRBJ2-7
cdr3_nt: TGTGCCAGCAGTCCTTTACTCGGGAACGAGCAGTACTTC; cdr3_aa: CASSPLLGNEQYF; d_call: NA; v_call: TRBV28; clone_size: few; j_call: TRBJ2-7
cdr3_nt: TGTGCCAGCAGTCCATCCCCGGACAGGACTGGAAACACCATATATTTT; cdr3_aa: CASSPSPDRTGNTIYF; d_call: TRBD1; v_call: TRBV12-3/TRBV12-4; clone_size: NA; j_call: TRBJ1-3
cdr3_nt: TGCGCCAGCAGCTTGGGTGGACTAGCGACCCTCGAGCAGTACTTC; cdr3_aa: CASSLGGLATLEQYF; d_call: TRBD2; v_call: TRBV5-1; clone_size: NA; j_call: TRBJ2-7
cdr3_nt: TGTGCCATCAGTGAGTCCGGGACAGGGCTCGAGCAGTACTTC; cdr3_aa: CAISESGTGLEQYF; d_call: TRBD1; v_call: TRBV10-3; clone_size: NA; j_call: TRBJ2-7
cdr3_nt: TGTGCCAGCAGTGCGGGTTGGGGCGGGGAGCTGTTTTTT; cdr3_aa: CASSAGWGGELFF; d_call: NA; v_call: TRBV12-3/TRBV12-4; clone_size: many; j_call: TRBJ2-2
cdr3_nt: TGCAGTGCTAGTCCTGGAGGGCGGGGGAGCAATCAGCCCCAGCATTTT; cdr3_aa: CSASPGGRGSNQPQHF; d_call: NA; v_call: TRBV20-1; clone_size: few; j_call: TRBJ1-5
cdr3_nt: TGTGCCAGCAGTCAACAGGAGGGCGGAGGTCAGCCCCAGCATTTT; cdr3_aa: CASSQQEGGGQPQHF; d_call: NA; v_call: TRBV12-3/TRBV12-4; clone_size: NA; j_call: TRBJ1-5
cdr3_nt: TGTGCCAGCAGTTACGGGGCTGGAGGCGCTGATACGCAGTATTTT; cdr3_aa: CASSYGAGGADTQYF; d_call: NA; v_call: TRBV6-5; clone_size: NA; j_call: TRBJ2-3
cdr3_nt: TGCGCCAGCAGCTTGGAACTAGCGGTCAACTACAATGAGCAGTTCTTC; cdr3_aa: CASSLELAVNYNEQFF; d_call: TRBD2; v_call: TRBV5-1; clone_size: many; j_call: TRBJ2-1
cdr3_nt: TGTGCCAGCAGCCCTACAGGGTATAATTCACCCCTCCACTTT; cdr3_aa: CASSPTGYNSPLHF; d_call: NA; v_call: TRBV12-3/TRBV12-4; clone_size: few; j_call: TRBJ1-6
cdr3_nt: TGCGCCAGCAGCCGAGGACTAGCCCTGTCCTACGAGCAGTACTTC; cdr3_aa: CASSRGLALSYEQYF; d_call: TRBD2; v_call: TRBV4-1; clone_size: few; j_call: TRBJ2-7